This T cell receptor (beta chain) was captured in a study of vaccination effects on CD4 cells after COVID-19. Scientists isolated CD4+ T cells after a roughly 10-day culture period ended. Two-dose BNT162b2 or mRNA-1273 vaccination was given to participants. Each vaccine recipient was nucleocapsid antibody negative and had no prior SARS-CoV-2 infection. Whole-study findings and limits: Healthy vaccinees' vaccine-induced clones included only 1 of 255 that recognized common cold coronaviruses.

Notes on this clone: Its target is not known.

From germline, CDR1 is SGHTA and CDR2 FQGNSA. Trimming took 1 base from V and 2 from J, leaving 8 bases between them. The CDR3 runs to 14 residues. Profiling relied on immunoSEQ multiplex PCR, and the TCRdb table lists in-frame clones only, not all of them. Among some 47,000 clones listed, under 80% were seen once. V is TRBV7-2 and J is TRBJ1-2, with D tentatively TRBD1 (5 bases). This TCR derives from a human donor who received a COVID-19 vaccine. The sample here was CD4+ T cells from PBMCs cultured without peptide, taken after COVID-19 vaccination. The CDR3 sequence: CASSLEGNNYGYTF. Here the CDR3 DNA reads TGTGCCAGCAGCTTAGAGGGGAACAACTATGGCTACACCTTC. The entire variable domain, with the rest obtained from reference TRBV7-2 and TRBJ1-2, is as follows: GAGVSQSPSNKVTEKGKDVELRCDPISGHTALYWYRQSLGQGLEFLIYFQGNSAPDKSGLPSDRFSAERTGGSVSTLTIQRTQQEDSAVYLCASSLEGNNYGYTFGSGTRLTVV.